The 18 T cell receptor beta chains given below trace back to one sample, sequenced in a study of T cell repertoires in cytomegalovirus infection. These TCRs' antigens remain unknown. Each CDR3 protein gets one entry after TCRdb re-called the reads with MiXCR. The table includes some 30,000 distinct CDR3 sequences, around 20% detected once. The sample consisted of CD8+ T cells from cultured PBMCs, taken from culture after CMV antigen stimulation. Receptor source: a human donor in good health (CMV status not recorded). Some clones in this sample may be carry-over from other donors' samples.

V and J are TRBV25-1 and TRBJ2-5; D not resolved. Germline CDR1 MGHDK, CDR2 SYGVNS. V dropped 2 bases and J dropped 5 bases, with 12 bases sitting between them. The CDR3 covers 14 residues. The CDR3 protein is CASSERLLEETQYF. The CDR3, as DNA: TGTGCCAGCAGTGAACGGCTGCTTGAGGAGACCCAGTACTTC.

The rearrangement joins TRBV6-5 to TRBJ2-7, with D unclear. The germline V gene has CDR1 MNHEY and CDR2 SVGAGI. Trimming removed 10 bases from V and 4 bases from J, with 11 bases in between. CDR3 length: 11 residues. This chain's CDR3 is CATMDGYEQYF. The CDR3 DNA reads as TGTGCCACCATGGACGGGTACGAGCAGTACTTC.

This clonotype showed up just a few times. This CDR3 reads CSADGTGGLEETQYF. DNA for the CDR3: TGCAGCGCCGATGGGACAGGGGGACTCGAAGAGACCCAGTACTTC. The chain carries TRBV29-1 and TRBJ2-5; 11 nucleotides line up with TRBD1. J was trimmed by 3 bases and V by 7 bases; bases with no gene match: 10. The CDR3 loop spans 15 amino acids. Germline CDR1 is SQVTM and CDR2 is ANQGSEA.

This clonotype was seen more than once but under ten times. V and J are TRBV15 and TRBJ2-3, with TRBD2 as a possible D gene (6 bases). Germline V gives CDR1 LNHNV, CDR2 YYDKDF (reference sequence). Trimming removed 4 bases from V and 3 bases from J, with 17 bases in between. The CDR3 is 16 residues long. CDR3 DNA sequence: TGTGCCACCAGCACCTCTTTCAAGCGGGCAACAGATACGCAGTATTTT. Its translation: CATSTSFKRATDTQYF.

The rearrangement joins TRBV7-8 to TRBJ2-7, with 7 bases aligning to TRBD1. CDR3 length: 16 residues. The V gene end was trimmed by 1 base and the J gene end by 4 bases; junction bases not matched to a gene: 10. The germline CDR1 and CDR2 sequences are SGHVS and FQNEAQ. For the CDR3, the DNA is TGTGCCAGCAGCTTAGGACCGGGACAGAAACTATACGAGCAGTACTTC. This translates into CASSLGPGQKLYEQYF. The entire variable domain, with the rest obtained from reference TRBV7-8 and TRBJ2-7, is as follows: GAGVSQSPRYKVAKRGQDVALRCDPISGHVSLFWYQQALGQGPEFLTYFQNEAQLDKSGLPSDRFFAERPEGSVSTLKIQRTQQEDSAVYLCASSLGPGQKLYEQYFGPGTRLTVT.

The gene calls are TRBV6-2 or TRBV6-3 and TRBJ2-1, with D perhaps matching TRBD1 (6 bases). Trimming shortened V by 6 bases and J by 7 bases, and 16 bases separated the two germline ends. Germline CDR1 reads MNHEY; CDR2 reads SVGEGT. This CDR3 contains 14 residues. CDR3 nucleotides: TGTGCCAGCAGGTTAACAGGGTACTGGAATGAGCAGTTCTTC. Translating it yields CASRLTGYWNEQFF.

A single count supports this clonotype. At one end the junction does not follow the germline gene, possibly because of a read error. V gene TRBV7-2 combines with J gene TRBJ2-7, with 7 bases aligning to TRBD2. This CDR3 is 13 amino acids long. Germline CDR1 and CDR2: SGHTA and FQGNSA. CDR3 DNA: TGTGTCAGCAGCTTGGGCGGGAGTAACGAGCAGTACTTC. This sequence encodes CVSSLGGSNEQYF.

Comment on this clonotype: A junction boundary mismatches the germline segment, possibly from a read error. V is TRBV5-3 and J is TRBJ1-1; D remains unclear. TRBV5-3 belongs to the ORF category, with a function that is uncertain. CDR3 length: 16 residues. The CDR3 bases are TGTGCCAGCAGCTTGGTTCGTCTATGGGATCTCACTGAAGCTTTCTTT. Its translation: CASSLVRLWDLTEAFF.

This clonotype occurred a few times. CDR3 protein: CASSFLSTENIQYF. CDR3 nucleotides: TGTGCCAGCAGCTTCCTATCCACGGAAAACATTCAGTACTTC. The chain combines TRBV7-2 with TRBJ2-4; the D is unclear. V was shortened by 3 bases and J by 5 bases, with 11 bases between the two germline ends. Germline assignment: CDR1 SGHTA and CDR2 FQGNSA. The CDR3 extends over 14 amino acids. Using reference TRBV7-2 and TRBJ2-4 for the parts outside the CDR3, the full variable domain is GAGVSQSPSNKVTEKGKDVELRCDPISGHTALYWYRQSLGQGLEFLIYFQGNSAPDKSGLPSDRFSAERTGGSVSTLTIQRTQQEDSAVYLCASSFLSTENIQYFGAGTRLSVL.

This chain joins TRBV6-2 or TRBV6-3 and TRBJ2-1; 7 nucleotides align to TRBD2. Germline V gene data show CDR1 as MNHEY and CDR2 as SVGEGT. The V and J ends lost 2 bases and 7 bases, in that order; junction bases with no gene match: 14. The CDR3 totals 17 residues. The CDR3 nucleotides read TGTGCCAGCAGTTACCGGACGGGACTACCGCAGGGAAATGAGCAGTTCTTC. Its translation is CASSYRTGLPQGNEQFF.

This clonotype has a handful of counts. V and J are TRBV7-2 and TRBJ1-6; D unclear. Germline V gives CDR1 SGHTA, CDR2 FQGNSA. V lost 4 bases, J lost 5 bases, and 9 bases lay in between. The CDR3 contains 14 residues. The CDR3 sequence: CASSSPFDNSPLHF. The DNA of the CDR3 is TGTGCCAGCAGCTCCCCCTTTGATAATTCACCCCTCCACTTT.

V gene TRBV7-6 combines with J gene TRBJ1-1, with TRBD1 as a possible D gene (5 bases). The germline V gene encodes CDR1 SGHVS and CDR2 FNYEAQ. The CDR3 runs 13 residues. The ends were cut back, 5 bases at V and 4 bases at J, with 11 bases in the middle. The CDR3 DNA is TGTGCCAGCAGCGGGGGGTTAGGCACTGAAGCTTTCTTT. Translating gives CASSGGLGTEAFF.

At least ten counts were recorded for this clonotype. The chain has TRBV27 and TRBJ1-1, with 7 nucleotides matching TRBD1. Trimming at V came to 1 base and at J to 5 bases, leaving 7 bases not matched to a gene. The germline gives CDR1 MNHEY, CDR2 SMNVEV (reference sequence). CDR3 length equals 15 residues. DNA for the CDR3: TGTGCCAGCAGTTTATTGCCACTACAGGGGACTGAAGCTTTCTTT. This encodes CASSLLPLQGTEAFF.

This chain links TRBV28 with TRBJ1-5; D is undetermined. The CDR3 runs 14 residues. The ends were cut back, 7 bases at V and 1 base at J, with 11 bases in the middle. The V gene's germline CDR1 is MDHEN and CDR2 SYDVKM. The CDR3 nucleotides read TGTGCCAGCATCCGGGTAGGGAGCAATCAGCCCCAGCATTTT. Protein product: CASIRVGSNQPQHF.

This clonotype was picked up one time. Germline and junction disagree at one end, which may indicate a read error. The V gene is TRBV6-1, the J gene TRBJ2-7; TRBD1 matches at 8 bases. Germline loops: CDR1 MNHNS, CDR2 SASEGT. The CDR3 has 14 amino acids. CDR3 sequence (DNA): TGTGCCGGCAGTGAATGGACAGGGAGCTACGAGCAGTACTTC. It is translated as CAGSEWTGSYEQYF.

This clonotype was found a few times. The chain couples TRBV6-5 to TRBJ2-1; 11 nucleotides agree with TRBD1. The CDR3 contains 15 residues. CDR1 MNHEY and CDR2 SVGAGI come from the germline V gene. V gave up 10 bases and J gave up 6 bases; unmatched junction bases: 11. The CDR3 nucleotides are TGTGCCACCAACCTACCGGGGACAGGGGGCAATGAGCAGTTCTTC. Amino acid sequence: CATNLPGTGGNEQFF.

The V gene is TRBV7-2, the J gene TRBJ1-1, with D unclear. Trimming stripped 5 bases from V and 6 bases from J, with 10 bases between. CDR1 SGHTA and CDR2 FQGNSA come from the germline V gene. This CDR3 contains 12 residues. The CDR3 is CASSPEDPEAFF. The CDR3 DNA is TGTGCCAGCAGCCCGGAAGATCCTGAAGCTTTCTTT.

This clonotype was detected a few times. The CDR3 loop reads CASTQGPEAFF. In DNA, the CDR3 is TGTGCCAGCACCCAGGGTCCCGAAGCTTTCTTT. The chain couples TRBV7-2 to TRBJ1-1, with a weak D call TRBD1 (5 bases). Germline V gives CDR1 SGHTA, CDR2 FQGNSA. The CDR3 covers 11 residues. With 7 bases removed from V and 8 bases from J, the gap between germline ends came to 11 bases.